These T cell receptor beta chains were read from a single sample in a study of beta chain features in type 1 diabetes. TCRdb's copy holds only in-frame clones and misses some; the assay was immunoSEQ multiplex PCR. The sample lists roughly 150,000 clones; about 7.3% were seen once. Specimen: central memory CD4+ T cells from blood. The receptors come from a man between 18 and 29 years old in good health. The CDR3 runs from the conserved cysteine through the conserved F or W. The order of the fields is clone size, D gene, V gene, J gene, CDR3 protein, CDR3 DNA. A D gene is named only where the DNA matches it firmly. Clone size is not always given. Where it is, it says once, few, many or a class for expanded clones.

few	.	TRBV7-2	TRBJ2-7	CASSSRQASEQYF	TGTGCCAGCAGCTCCCGACAGGCCTCCGAGCAGTACTTC
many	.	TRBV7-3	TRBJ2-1	CASSPERSRVNEQFF	TGTGCCAGCAGCCCGGAGCGGTCTCGGGTCAATGAGCAGTTCTTC
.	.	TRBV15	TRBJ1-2	CATSKSRGHNYGYTF	TGTGCCACCAGCAAAAGTCGAGGACATAACTATGGCTACACCTTC
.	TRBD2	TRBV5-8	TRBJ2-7	CASSLEGGRYSYEQYF	TGTGCCAGCAGCTTGGAAGGCGGGAGGTACTCCTACGAGCAGTACTTC
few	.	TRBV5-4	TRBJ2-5	CASSQEGTHLRETQYF	TGTGCCAGCAGCCAAGAAGGGACTCACCTCCGAGAGACCCAGTACTTC
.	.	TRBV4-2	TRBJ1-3	CASSQALTGLPYHSGNTIYF	TGTGCCAGCAGCCAAGCTCTGACAGGCCTACCGTACCACTCTGGAAACACCATATATTTT
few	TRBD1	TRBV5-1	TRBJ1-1	CASSLGGQGAEAFF	TGCGCCAGCAGCTTGGGGGGACAGGGCGCTGAAGCTTTCTTT
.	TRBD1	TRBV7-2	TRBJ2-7	CASSAYRGLTYF	TGTGCCAGCAGCGCTTACAGGGGGCTTACGTACTTC
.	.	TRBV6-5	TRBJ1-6	CASKDGVNSPLHF	TGTGCCAGCAAGGATGGAGTGAATTCACCCCTCCACTTT
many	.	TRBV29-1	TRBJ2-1	CSVQVSAPLSEQFF	TGCAGCGTTCAAGTTAGCGCTCCACTTAGTGAGCAGTTCTTC
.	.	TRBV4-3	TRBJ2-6	CASSQDRGAHGANVLTF	TGCGCCAGCAGCCAAGATCGGGGGGCGCACGGGGCCAACGTCCTGACTTTC
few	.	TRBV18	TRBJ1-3	CASSKDSVSGNTIYF	TGTGCCAGCTCCAAGGACAGTGTCTCTGGAAACACCATATATTTT
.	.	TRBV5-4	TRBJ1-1	CASGSRQNMNTEAFF	TGTGCCAGCGGTTCTCGACAGAACATGAACACTGAAGCTTTCTTT